Following are 23 T cell receptor beta chains from one sample sequenced in a study of T-cell memory formation after mild COVID-19. A single record per CDR3 protein comes from TCRdb applying MiXCR to the 5' RACE reads. Here the sample spans about 88,000 distinct CDR3 sequences, 25% being singletons. The material sequenced was PBMCs or a T cell subset sorted from them (not recorded which). These receptors were collected from a man aged 18 to 35 who had mild COVID-19 (a few samples of this study predate the infection). Cell type and time point are not known.

V is TRBV7-8 and J is TRBJ1-6; no reliable D call. With 2 bases removed from V and 0 bases from J, the gap between germline ends came to 11 bases. The length of the CDR3 is 17 residues. The V gene's germline CDR1 is SGHVS and CDR2 FQNEAQ. The CDR3 reads CASSLRGVSSYNSPLHF. Here the CDR3 DNA reads TGTGCCAGCAGCTTAAGAGGTGTTAGCTCCTATAATTCACCCCTCCACTTT.

The rearrangement uses TRBV7-9 and TRBJ2-1; TRBD1 might be the D (6 bases). Trimming cost V 4 bases and J 10 bases, with 14 bases left between them. The germline V gene encodes CDR1 SEHNR and CDR2 FQNEAQ (reference sequence). This CDR3 comprises 13 residues. CDR3 coding DNA: TGTGCCAGCAGCTCCACAGGGATAGGGGAGCAGTTCTTC. Amino acids: CASSSTGIGEQFF.

The chain is built from TRBV11-3 and TRBJ2-5; TRBD2 is a possible D gene (7 bases). The CDR3 contains 17 residues. Trimming removed 5 bases from V and 5 bases from J, with 24 bases in between. Germline V gene lookup returns CDR1 SGHNT and CDR2 YENEEA. The CDR3 nucleotides read TGTGCCAGCAGCCGTGGGGGGGCTACAGGGTTCGGGGAGACCCAGTACTTC. It specifies CASSRGGATGFGETQYF.

This clonotype was found a few times. The chain uses TRBV21-1 and TRBJ2-2; TRBD1, the table's D call, lacks a check against the DNA. TRBV21-1 constitutes a pseudogene. The CDR3 is 17 residues long. The CDR3 DNA is TGTGCCAGCAGCAAACTGCTCGCTCCCGGGAGGGACGGGGAGCTGTTTTTT. Translation: CASSKLLAPGRDGELFF.

This clonotype was counted a few times. The V and J genes are TRBV7-9 and TRBJ2-7, with D hard to call. The germline V and J ends were trimmed by 5 bases and 0 bases, with 20 bases remaining between them. The CDR3 covers 17 residues. The germline CDR1 and CDR2 sequences are SEHNR and FQNEAQ (reference sequence). CDR3 loop: CASSPHPATESSYEQYV. CDR3 coding DNA: TGTGCCAGCAGCCCCCACCCCGCGACGGAAAGCTCCTACGAGCAGTACGTC.

This clonotype was detected only a few times. The V and J genes are TRBV12-3 or TRBV12-4 and TRBJ2-7; D is possibly TRBD1 (5 bases). The CDR3 loop spans 13 amino acids. Trimming took off 6 bases at V and 4 bases at J, with 13 bases between the two ends. CDR3 in amino acids: CASSPTRQYEQYF. The CDR3, as DNA: TGTGCCAGCAGCCCGACCCGACAGTACGAGCAGTACTTC.

This clonotype was seen at least ten times. The chain is built from TRBV29-1 and TRBJ2-7; D call uncertain. The CDR3 runs 12 residues. Per the germline V gene, CDR1 is SQVTM and CDR2 is ANQGSEA. V was cut by 6 bases and J by 2 bases, with 11 bases left in between. The CDR3 nucleotides read TGCAGCGTGCTGGACGGAACCTACGAGCAGTACTTC. Protein product: CSVLDGTYEQYF.

This chain uses TRBV4-3 with TRBJ2-2; weak D call: TRBD2 (5 bases). V lost 0 bases, J lost 1 base, and 15 bases lay in between. The CDR3 totals 18 residues. Germline V gene data show CDR1 as LGHNA and CDR2 as YSLEER. In DNA, the CDR3 is TGCGCCAGCAGCCAAGATAGGCTTCTGGGGAGGAACACCGGGGAGCTGTTTTTT. This translates into CASSQDRLLGRNTGELFF.

The rearrangement uses TRBV15 and TRBJ2-3, with 14 bases aligning to TRBD2. Germline CDR1 LNHNV, CDR2 YYDKDF (reference sequence). The CDR3 has 16 amino acids. Trimming at V came to 5 bases and at J to 4 bases, leaving 5 bases not matched to a gene. The chain's CDR3 is CATSGRTSGGPDTQYF. Written as DNA, the CDR3 is TGTGCCACCAGCGGTCGGACTAGCGGGGGGCCAGATACGCAGTATTTT.

This clonotype has only a few counts. The chain has TRBV5-4 and TRBJ1-2, with 8 bases lining up with TRBD1. V was pared by 1 base and J by 7 bases, with 6 bases of the junction left unmatched. The CDR3 loop spans 14 amino acids. Germline CDR1 and CDR2: SGHNT and YYREEE (reference sequence). The CDR3 loop reads CASSLSGRGPGYTF. In DNA, the CDR3 is TGTGCCAGCAGCTTGAGTGGCAGGGGGCCTGGCTACACCTTC.

This clonotype was seen a handful of times. The CDR3 sequence is CASSLARSGGPTYEQYV. In DNA form, the CDR3 reads TGTGCCAGCAGCTTAGCGCGTAGCGGGGGACCCACCTACGAGCAGTACGTC. The chain links TRBV7-8 to TRBJ2-7, with 9 bases lining up with TRBD2. Germline loops: CDR1 SGHVS, CDR2 FQNEAQ. With 0 bases clipped from V and 2 bases from J, the junction kept 8 bases outside the gene matches. This CDR3 has 17 amino acids.

This clonotype was observed a handful of times. The chain has TRBV7-8 and TRBJ1-5, with D tentatively TRBD1 (5 bases). CDR3 size: 15 residues. Germline CDR1 is SGHVS and CDR2 is FQNEAQ. Trimming removed 5 bases from V and 7 bases from J, with 18 bases in between. The CDR3: CASSQLSGLGQPQHF. Written as DNA, the CDR3 is TGTGCCAGCAGCCAACTTTCAGGGCTCGGACAGCCCCAGCATTTT. Full variable domain (rest looked up from reference TRBV7-8 and TRBJ1-5): GAGVSQSPRYKVAKRGQDVALRCDPISGHVSLFWYQQALGQGPEFLTYFQNEAQLDKSGLPSDRFFAERPEGSVSTLKIQRTQQEDSAVYLCASSQLSGLGQPQHFGDGTRLSIL.

The chain employs TRBV7-3 and TRBJ2-7; D is undetermined. CDR3 length: 10 residues. The germline V gene encodes CDR1 SGHTA and CDR2 FQGTGA. V lost 1 base, J lost 9 bases, and 4 bases lay in between. CDR3 protein: CASSLMGQYF. As DNA, the CDR3 is TGTGCCAGCAGCTTAATGGGGCAGTACTTC.

DNA for the CDR3: TGTGCCAGCAGCCCGGGGACAGGGGTACTCGAAAAACTGTTTTTT. Translating it yields CASSPGTGVLEKLFF. This chain links TRBV5-5 with TRBJ1-4; TRBD1 matches 10 bases. The CDR3 length is 15 residues. The germline CDR1 and CDR2 sequences are SGHKS and YYEKEE (reference sequence). J lost 8 bases, V lost 4 bases, and 8 bases had no gene match.

In this sample, this clonotype turned up a few times. The V gene is TRBV7-9, the J gene TRBJ2-2, with unresolved D. Trimming removed 5 bases from V and 4 bases from J, with 8 bases in between. Germline values: CDR1 SEHNR, CDR2 FQNEAQ (reference sequence). The CDR3 extends over 13 amino acids. The CDR3 DNA sequence: TGTGCCAGCAGCGCCGACGGCACCGGGGAGCTGTTTTTT. This translates into CASSADGTGELFF.

The chain is built from TRBV12-3 or TRBV12-4 and TRBJ1-1, with D unresolved. V was shortened by 6 bases and J by 11 bases, with 28 bases between the two germline ends. This CDR3 has 16 amino acids. The CDR3 loop is CASSPGTAGSHNCAFF. CDR3 coding DNA: TGTGCCAGCAGCCCCGGAACAGCCGGTTCCCACAACTGCGCTTTCTTT.

This clonotype occurred a few times. The V gene is TRBV25-1, the J gene TRBJ2-1; 7 bases fit TRBD1. The junction had 11 bases not matched to a gene; V was cut back by 4 bases and J by 8 bases. The CDR3 is 15 amino acids. Germline V lookup: CDR1 MGHDK, CDR2 SYGVNS. CDR3 DNA: TGTGCCAGCAGTGGATCCGTTCGACAGGGCTATGAGCAGTTCTTC. Its protein product is CASSGSVRQGYEQFF. The full variable domain, with the rest looked up from reference TRBV25-1 and TRBJ2-1, is EADIYQTPRYLVIGTGKKITLECSQTMGHDKMYWYQQDPGMELHLIHYSYGVNSTEKGDLSSESTVSRIRTEHFPLTLESARPSHTSQYLCASSGSVRQGYEQFFGPGTRLTVL.

The CDR3 loop reads CASSDRGGRTGELFF. In DNA, the CDR3 is TGTGCCAGCAGCGACCGGGGGGGCCGGACCGGGGAGCTGTTTTTT. The chain has TRBV7-2 and TRBJ2-2, with 8 bases aligning to TRBD2. Germline-derived CDR1 and CDR2 are SGHTA and FQGNSA. The V and J ends lost 5 bases and 5 bases, in that order; junction bases with no gene match: 7. CDR3 size: 15 residues.

This clonotype was counted only a few times. V is TRBV28 and J is TRBJ2-5, with 10 bases aligning to TRBD2. The CDR3 has 16 residues. The J segment lost 2 bases and the V segment lost 5 bases, leaving 8 bases of the junction unmatched. Looked up from germline, CDR1 is MDHEN and CDR2 is SYDVKM. The CDR3 DNA reads as TGTGCCAGCAGTATTCGACTAGCGGGTGATCAAGAGACCCAGTACTTC. Translation gives CASSIRLAGDQETQYF.

The rearrangement uses TRBV6-6 and TRBJ2-7; TRBD1 aligns across 8 bases. Germline lookup yields CDR1 MNHNY and CDR2 SVGAGI (reference sequence). CDR3 length equals 14 residues. The J segment lost 3 bases and the V segment lost 8 bases, leaving 9 bases of the junction unmatched. The DNA for the CDR3 is TGTGCCAGCGATTCCGGACAGGGTTTCTACGAGCAGTACTTC. Protein sequence: CASDSGQGFYEQYF.

This chain joins TRBV20-1 and TRBJ1-2; possibly TRBD1 for D (5 bases). The CDR3 consists of 13 residues. Germline V lookup: CDR1 DFQATT, CDR2 SNEGSKA (reference sequence). Between the trimmed V and J ends, which lost 4 bases and 7 bases, there was a span of 16 bases. The CDR3 sequence: CSATLTDSRGYTF. CDR3 DNA sequence: TGCAGTGCTACGCTGACAGATTCGCGTGGCTACACCTTC.

This chain connects TRBV14 to TRBJ1-1; D is uncertain. This CDR3 has 15 residues. Germline values: CDR1 SGHDN, CDR2 FVKESK. Trimming removed 7 bases at V and 0 bases at J, with 15 bases between. CDR3 coding DNA: TGTGCCAGCACCCATTCCAGTAGTATGAACACTGAAGCTTTCTTT. Its translation is CASTHSSSMNTEAFF. The full variable domain, in which reference TRBV14 and TRBJ1-1 provide the parts outside the CDR3, is EAGVTQFPSHSVIEKGQTVTLRCDPISGHDNLYWYRRVMGKEIKFLLHFVKESKQDESGMPNNRFLAERTGGTYSTLKVQPAELEDSGVYFCASTHSSSMNTEAFFGQGTRLTVV.

This chain connects TRBV5-1 to TRBJ2-1, with D uncertain. Trimming pared 4 bases from V and 6 bases from J, leaving 8 bases between. The CDR3 covers 12 residues. From germline, CDR1 is SGHRS and CDR2 YFSETQ. The CDR3: CASSLNSNEQFF. In DNA, the CDR3 is TGCGCCAGCAGCCTTAACTCCAATGAGCAGTTCTTC.